Each of the 17 T cell receptor beta chains below was sequenced from the same sample in a study of shared clonotypes between healthy human individuals. Sequenced by immunoSEQ multiplex PCR; TCRdb stores in-frame clones only, minus some. The repertoire holds more than 900,000 clones, with roughly 74% as singletons. The sample comprised memory CD4+ T cells from PBMCs. The subset was: CD45RA-negative fraction. These receptor sequences come from a man between 18 and 35 years old in good health. Some clones in this sample may be carry-over from other donors' samples.

This clone showed up just a few times. The chain has TRBV28 and TRBJ2-5, with a tentative D call TRBD2 (5 bases). CDR1 and CDR2 (germline): MDHEN, SYDVKM. This CDR3 region has 15 residues. V was clipped by 5 bases and J by 7 bases, with 20 bases between them. This CDR3 is CASSKGAGSRGTQYF. The CDR3 DNA reads TGTGCCAGCAGTAAGGGTGCGGGTTCGCGAGGGACCCAGTACTTC.

The chain recombines TRBV18 with TRBJ2-3, with 9 bases identical to TRBD2. The CDR3 has 15 amino acids. V lost 6 bases and J lost 4; bases outside the gene matches: 8. Germline CDR1 is KGHSH and CDR2 is LQKENI. CDR3 bases: TGTGCCAGCTCCAGGCGGGAGGGCCAGGCAGATACGCAGTATTTT. It yields the protein CASSRREGQADTQYF. Filled out from reference TRBV18 and TRBJ2-3, the complete variable domain reads NAGVMQNPRHLVRRRGQEARLRCSPMKGHSHVYWYRQLPEEGLKFMVYLQKENIIDESGMPKERFSAEFPKEGPSILRIQQVVRGDSAAYFCASSRREGQADTQYFGPGTRLTVL.

Remarks on this clone: This CDR3 is also generated by other DNA sequences in the sample. The chain recombines TRBV28 with TRBJ2-2, with a possible D match to TRBD1 (5 bases). The length of the CDR3 is 14 residues. Germline V gene sequence: CDR1 MDHEN, CDR2 SYDVKM. Trimming took 1 base from V and 5 from J, leaving 8 bases between them. Written as DNA, the CDR3 is TGTGCCAGCAGTTTATTTGCAGGGACCGGGGAGCTGTTTTTT. It codes for CASSLFAGTGELFF.

The chain recombines TRBV25-1 with TRBJ2-5; tentative D call: TRBD2 (5 bases). This CDR3 contains 15 residues. Trimming stripped 0 bases from V and 5 bases from J, with 13 bases between. The germline V gene encodes CDR1 MGHDK and CDR2 SYGVNS. CDR3 nucleotides: TGTGCCAGCAGTGAATACGGGGTAGCGCGGGAGACCCAGTACTTC. Translation: CASSEYGVARETQYF. The full variable domain, its missing parts supplied by reference TRBV25-1 and TRBJ2-5, is EADIYQTPRYLVIGTGKKITLECSQTMGHDKMYWYQQDPGMELHLIHYSYGVNSTEKGDLSSESTVSRIRTEHFPLTLESARPSHTSQYLCASSEYGVARETQYFGPGTRLLVL.

This chain connects TRBV4-1 to TRBJ2-3, with D possibly being TRBD2 (5 bases). V was clipped by 1 base and J by 6 bases, with 14 bases between them. The germline V gene has CDR1 MGHRA and CDR2 YSYEKL. CDR3 length: 15 residues. CDR3 amino acids: CASSQGGLVTDTQYF. The CDR3 DNA reads as TGCGCCAGCAGCCAAGGAGGGCTAGTGACGGATACGCAGTATTTT.

V gene TRBV7-9 combines with J gene TRBJ1-2, with TRBD1 matching 9 bases. Germline CDR1 is SEHNR and CDR2 is FQNEAQ (reference sequence). CDR3 size: 15 residues. Germline trimming cut 1 base from V and 8 bases from J; bases unmatched to any gene: 8. CDR3 in DNA: TGTGCCAGCAGCTTAGGGGCTCGGGACAGGGACGGCTACACCTTC. Translation gives CASSLGARDRDGYTF.

The rearrangement links TRBV15 to TRBJ2-5, with D unresolved. V lost 0 bases, J lost 5 bases, and 13 bases lay in between. The CDR3 length is 15 residues. CDR1 and CDR2 (germline): LNHNV, YYDKDF (reference sequence). The CDR3 loop reads CATSRDQSLEETQYF. The CDR3 DNA sequence: TGTGCCACCAGCAGAGATCAATCGCTTGAGGAGACCCAGTACTTC.

The chain recombines TRBV7-9 with TRBJ2-1; D ambiguous. V lost 3 bases, J lost 10 bases, and 13 bases lay in between. The CDR3 covers 13 residues. Germline CDR1 and CDR2: SEHNR and FQNEAQ (reference sequence). CDR3 in amino acids: CASSFTNAGEQFF. The CDR3 DNA follows: TGTGCCAGCAGCTTTACCAACGCCGGCGAGCAGTTCTTC. Based on the CDR3 plus reference TRBV7-9 and TRBJ2-1, the full variable domain is DTGVSQNPRHKITKRGQNVTFRCDPISEHNRLYWYRQTLGQGPEFLTYFQNEAQLEKSRLLSDRFSAERPKGSFSTLEIQRTEQGDSAMYLCASSFTNAGEQFFGPGTRLTVL.

The chain employs TRBV5-1 and TRBJ2-3; perhaps TRBD1 as D (6 bases). Deletions cut 4 bases from V and 6 bases from J, with 12 bases between. CDR3 length: 13 amino acids. Germline V gene sequence: CDR1 SGHRS, CDR2 YFSETQ. The CDR3 loop reads CASSPGGGDTQYF. CDR3 sequence (DNA): TGCGCCAGCAGCCCTGGTGGGGGCGATACGCAGTATTTT.

This clone has at least ten counts. Other DNA sequences of this sample code for an identical CDR3. The chain couples TRBV2 to TRBJ2-6; D is unclear. The CDR3 has 14 amino acids. Germline CDR1 SNHLY, CDR2 FYNNEI. V lost 3 bases to trimming and J lost 0 bases, with 3 bases between them. The CDR3 DNA follows: TGTGCCAGCAGTGACAGCTCTGGGGCCAACGTCCTGACTTTC. This sequence encodes CASSDSSGANVLTF.

CDR3 in amino acids: CSVGVIAGTPQETQYF. CDR3 DNA: TGCAGCGTTGGGGTAATAGCGGGGACTCCTCAAGAGACCCAGTACTTC. This chain uses TRBV29-1 with TRBJ2-5; the match to TRBD2 covers 8 bases. The V and J ends lost 4 bases and 2 bases, in that order; junction bases with no gene match: 12. The germline gives CDR1 SQVTM, CDR2 ANQGSEA. This CDR3 has 16 amino acids.

The chain couples TRBV7-9 to TRBJ2-6; 7 bases fit TRBD1. The germline gives CDR1 SEHNR, CDR2 FQNEAQ (reference sequence). The V gene end was trimmed by 0 bases and the J gene end by 5 bases; junction bases not matched to a gene: 4. The CDR3 covers 16 residues. The DNA of the CDR3 is TGTGCCAGCAGCTTAGCCGACAGGGATCGGGCCAACGTCCTGACTTTC. Translated, it gives CASSLADRDRANVLTF.

In DNA, the CDR3 is TGTGCCAGCAGCTTAGCAGGGGAAGGCTACACCTTC. This gives the protein CASSLAGEGYTF. This chain connects TRBV7-2 to TRBJ1-2, with D possibly being TRBD1 (5 bases). The CDR3 has 12 amino acids. The ends were cut back, 0 bases at V and 8 bases at J, with 7 bases in the middle. The germline CDR1 and CDR2 sequences are SGHTA and FQGNSA.

On this clone: This could be a read error, since a much larger clone is one nucleotide away. The same CDR3 arises from other DNA sequences in this sample as well. The chain combines TRBV29-1 with TRBJ2-7; 7 bases fit TRBD1. CDR1 is SQVTM and CDR2 is ANQGSEA in the germline V gene. The CDR3 loop spans 12 amino acids. Germline trimming cut 7 bases from V and 3 bases from J; bases unmatched to any gene: 6. The CDR3 sequence: CSARDRVYEQYF. The DNA of the CDR3 is TGCAGCGCTCGGGACAGAGTCTACGAGCAGTACTTC.

This rearrangement joins TRBV5-5 to TRBJ2-3; weak D call: TRBD2 (5 bases). From germline, CDR1 is SGHKS and CDR2 YYEKEE (reference sequence). V was shortened by 6 bases and J by 2 bases, with 16 bases between the two germline ends. The CDR3 has 15 residues. In DNA form, the CDR3 reads TGTGCCAGCACCCTGCGACCCGGGAACACAGATACGCAGTATTTT. It translates to CASTLRPGNTDTQYF.

In this sample, this clone turned up many times. This chain joins TRBV4-2 and TRBJ1-5; D may be TRBD1 (5 bases). Per germline, CDR1 LGHNA and CDR2 YNFKEQ. V lost 0 bases, J lost 1 base, and 10 bases lay in between. There are 16 residues in the CDR3. The DNA for the CDR3 is TGTGCCAGCAGCCAAGAGGGGGGAAGGAGCAATCAGCCCCAGCATTTT. Protein sequence: CASSQEGGRSNQPQHF.

Turning to this clone: The sample carries other DNA sequences with the same CDR3. The gene calls are TRBV15 and TRBJ2-3; D call uncertain. Germline V gene sequence: CDR1 LNHNV, CDR2 YYDKDF (reference sequence). The CDR3 totals 12 residues. Deletions cut 0 bases from V and 6 bases from J, with 4 bases between. CDR3 in DNA: TGTGCCACCAGCAGAGAGACGGATACGCAGTATTTT. This encodes CATSRETDTQYF. Drawing the rest from reference TRBV15 and TRBJ2-3, the complete variable domain is DAMVIQNPRYQVTQFGKPVTLSCSQTLNHNVMYWYQQKSSQAPKLLFHYYDKDFNNEADTPDNFQSRRPNTSFCFLDIRSPGLGDTAMYLCATSRETDTQYFGPGTRLTVL.